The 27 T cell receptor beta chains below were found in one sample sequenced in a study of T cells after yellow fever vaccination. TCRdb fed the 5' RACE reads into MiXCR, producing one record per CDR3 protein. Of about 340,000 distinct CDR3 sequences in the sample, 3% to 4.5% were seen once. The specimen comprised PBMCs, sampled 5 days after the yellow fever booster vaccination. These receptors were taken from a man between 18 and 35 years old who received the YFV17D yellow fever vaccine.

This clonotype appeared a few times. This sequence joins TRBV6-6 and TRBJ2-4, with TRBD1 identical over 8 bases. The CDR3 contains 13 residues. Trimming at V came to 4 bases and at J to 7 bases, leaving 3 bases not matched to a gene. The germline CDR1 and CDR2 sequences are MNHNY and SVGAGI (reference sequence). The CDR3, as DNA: TGTGCCAGCAGTTCCCGGGACAGGAACATTCAGTACTTC. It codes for CASSSRDRNIQYF.

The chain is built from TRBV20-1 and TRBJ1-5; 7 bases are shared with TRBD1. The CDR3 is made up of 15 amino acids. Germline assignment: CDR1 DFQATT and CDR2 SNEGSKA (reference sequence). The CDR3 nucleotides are TGCAGCGTTCAAGGGACAGAAAATAGCAATCAGCCCCAGCATTTT. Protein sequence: CSVQGTENSNQPQHF.

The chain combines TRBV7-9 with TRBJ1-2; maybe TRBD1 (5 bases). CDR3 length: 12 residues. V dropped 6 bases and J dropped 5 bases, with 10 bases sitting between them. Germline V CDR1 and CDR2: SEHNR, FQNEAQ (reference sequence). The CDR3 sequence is CASRWGEYGYTF. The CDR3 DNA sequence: TGTGCCAGCAGGTGGGGGGAATATGGCTACACCTTC.

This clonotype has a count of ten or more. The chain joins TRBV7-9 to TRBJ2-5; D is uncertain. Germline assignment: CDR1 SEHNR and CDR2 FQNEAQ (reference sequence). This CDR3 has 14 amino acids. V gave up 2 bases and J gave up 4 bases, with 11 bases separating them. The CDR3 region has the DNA TGTGCCAGCAGCTTATCACGGCTGGTAGAGACCCAGTACTTC. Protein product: CASSLSRLVETQYF.

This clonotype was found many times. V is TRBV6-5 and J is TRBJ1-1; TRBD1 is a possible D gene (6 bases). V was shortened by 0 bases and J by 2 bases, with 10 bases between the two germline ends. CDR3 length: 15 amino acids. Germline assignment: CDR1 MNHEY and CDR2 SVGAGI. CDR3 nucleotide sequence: TGTGCCAGCAGTTACTCGGGGGCGCAAAACACTGAAGCTTTCTTT. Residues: CASSYSGAQNTEAFF.

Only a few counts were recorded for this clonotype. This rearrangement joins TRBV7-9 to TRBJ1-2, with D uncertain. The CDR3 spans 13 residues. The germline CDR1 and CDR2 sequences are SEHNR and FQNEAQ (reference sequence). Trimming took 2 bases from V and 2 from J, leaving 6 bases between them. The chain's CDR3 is CASSLIRNYGYTF. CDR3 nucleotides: TGTGCCAGCAGCTTAATCAGGAACTATGGCTACACCTTC.

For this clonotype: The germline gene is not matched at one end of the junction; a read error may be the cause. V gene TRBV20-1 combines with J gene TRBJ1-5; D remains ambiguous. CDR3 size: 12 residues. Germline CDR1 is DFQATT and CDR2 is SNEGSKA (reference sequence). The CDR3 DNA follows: TGCAGTGCTAGAGACGGCAATCTGCCCCAGCATTTT. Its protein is CSARDGNLPQHF.

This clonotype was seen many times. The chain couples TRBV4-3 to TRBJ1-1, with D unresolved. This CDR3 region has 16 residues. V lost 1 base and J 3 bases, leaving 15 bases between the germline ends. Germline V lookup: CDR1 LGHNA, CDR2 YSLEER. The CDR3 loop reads CASSQVIPGADTEAFF. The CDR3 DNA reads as TGCGCCAGCAGCCAAGTTATTCCGGGAGCCGACACTGAAGCTTTCTTT.

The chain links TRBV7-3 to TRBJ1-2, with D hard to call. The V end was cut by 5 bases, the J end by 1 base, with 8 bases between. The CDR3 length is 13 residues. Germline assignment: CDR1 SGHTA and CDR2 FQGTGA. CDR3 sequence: CASSVGVNYGYTF. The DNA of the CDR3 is TGTGCCAGCAGCGTCGGGGTTAACTATGGCTACACCTTC.

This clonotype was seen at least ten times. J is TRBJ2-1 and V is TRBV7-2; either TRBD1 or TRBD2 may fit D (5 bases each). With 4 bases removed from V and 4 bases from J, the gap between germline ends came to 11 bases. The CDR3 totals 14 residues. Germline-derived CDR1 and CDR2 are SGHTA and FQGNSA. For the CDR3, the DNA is TGTGCCAGCAGCTCTACAGAGGGGTACAATGAGCAGTTCTTC. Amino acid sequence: CASSSTEGYNEQFF.

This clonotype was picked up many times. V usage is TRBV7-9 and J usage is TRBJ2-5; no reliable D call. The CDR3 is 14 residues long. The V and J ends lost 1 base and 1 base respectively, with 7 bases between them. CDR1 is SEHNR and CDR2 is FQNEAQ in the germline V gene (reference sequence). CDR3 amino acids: CASSLEGIQETQYF. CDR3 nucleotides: TGTGCCAGCAGCTTAGAAGGGATCCAAGAGACCCAGTACTTC.

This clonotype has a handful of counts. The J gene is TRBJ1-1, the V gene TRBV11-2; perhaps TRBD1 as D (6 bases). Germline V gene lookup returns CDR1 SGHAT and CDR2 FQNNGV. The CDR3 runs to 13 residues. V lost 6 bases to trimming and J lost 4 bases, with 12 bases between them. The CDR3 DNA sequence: TGTGCCAGCAGTTACCAGGGGACCACTGAAGCTTTCTTT. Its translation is CASSYQGTTEAFF.

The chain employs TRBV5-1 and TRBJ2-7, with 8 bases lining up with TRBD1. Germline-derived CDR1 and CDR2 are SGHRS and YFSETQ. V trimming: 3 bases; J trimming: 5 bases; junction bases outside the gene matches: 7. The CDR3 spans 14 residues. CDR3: CASSSRTGLDEQYF. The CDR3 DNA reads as TGCGCCAGCAGCTCCCGGACAGGGCTGGACGAGCAGTACTTC.

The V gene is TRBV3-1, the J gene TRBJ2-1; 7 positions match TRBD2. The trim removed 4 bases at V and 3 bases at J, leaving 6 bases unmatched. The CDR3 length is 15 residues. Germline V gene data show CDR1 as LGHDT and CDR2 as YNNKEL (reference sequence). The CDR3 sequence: CASSPAGVFYNEQFF. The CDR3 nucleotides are TGTGCCAGCAGCCCGGCGGGGGTTTTCTACAATGAGCAGTTCTTC.

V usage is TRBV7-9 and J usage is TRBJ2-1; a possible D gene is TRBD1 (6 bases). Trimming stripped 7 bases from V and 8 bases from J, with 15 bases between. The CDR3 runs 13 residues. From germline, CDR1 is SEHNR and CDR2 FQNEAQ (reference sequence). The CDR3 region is CASMTGPVDEQFF. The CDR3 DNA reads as TGTGCCAGCATGACAGGTCCGGTTGATGAGCAGTTCTTC. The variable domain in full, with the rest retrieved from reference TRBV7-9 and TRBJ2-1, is DTGVSQNPRHKITKRGQNVTFRCDPISEHNRLYWYRQTLGQGPEFLTYFQNEAQLEKSRLLSDRFSAERPKGSFSTLEIQRTEQGDSAMYLCASMTGPVDEQFFGPGTRLTVL.

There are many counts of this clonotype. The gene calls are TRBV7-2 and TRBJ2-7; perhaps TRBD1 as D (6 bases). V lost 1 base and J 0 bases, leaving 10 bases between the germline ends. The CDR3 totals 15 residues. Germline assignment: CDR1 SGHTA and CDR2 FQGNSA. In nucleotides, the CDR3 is TGTGCCAGCAGCTTAGGGGGGCCAACCTCCTACGAGCAGTACGTC. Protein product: CASSLGGPTSYEQYV.

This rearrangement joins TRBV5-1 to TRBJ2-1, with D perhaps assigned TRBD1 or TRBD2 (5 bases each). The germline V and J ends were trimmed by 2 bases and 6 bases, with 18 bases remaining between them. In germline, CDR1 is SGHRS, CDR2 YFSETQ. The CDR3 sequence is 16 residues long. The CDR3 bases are TGCGCCAGCAGCTTATGGGACCCGTCCCTTGTCAATGAGCAGTTCTTC. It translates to CASSLWDPSLVNEQFF.

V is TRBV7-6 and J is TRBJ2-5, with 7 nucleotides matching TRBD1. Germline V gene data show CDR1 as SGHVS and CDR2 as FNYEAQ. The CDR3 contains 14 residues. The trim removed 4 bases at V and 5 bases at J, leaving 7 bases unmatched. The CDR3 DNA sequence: TGTGCCAGCAGCTCAGGGACAGCCTGGGAGACCCAGTACTTC. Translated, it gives CASSSGTAWETQYF.

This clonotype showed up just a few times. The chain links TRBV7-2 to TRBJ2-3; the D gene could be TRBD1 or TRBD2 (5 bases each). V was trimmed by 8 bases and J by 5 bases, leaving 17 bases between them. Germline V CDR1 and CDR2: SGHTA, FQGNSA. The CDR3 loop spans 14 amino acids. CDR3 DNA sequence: TGTGCCAGCCGCCCTGGGGGTGATATAGATACGCAGTATTTT. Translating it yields CASRPGGDIDTQYF.

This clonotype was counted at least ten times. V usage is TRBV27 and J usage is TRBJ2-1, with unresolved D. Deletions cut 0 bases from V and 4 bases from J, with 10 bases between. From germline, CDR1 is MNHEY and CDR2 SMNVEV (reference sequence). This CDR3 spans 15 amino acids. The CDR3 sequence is CASSLSPPEYNEQFF. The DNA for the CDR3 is TGTGCCAGCAGTTTATCCCCCCCGGAGTACAATGAGCAGTTCTTC.

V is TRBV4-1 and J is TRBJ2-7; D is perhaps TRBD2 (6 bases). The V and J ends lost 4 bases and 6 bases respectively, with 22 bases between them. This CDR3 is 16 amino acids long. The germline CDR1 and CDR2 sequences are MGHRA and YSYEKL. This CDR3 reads CASSPTFVTGEGEQYV. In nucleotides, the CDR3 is TGCGCCAGCAGCCCGACTTTCGTAACGGGGGAAGGCGAGCAGTACGTC.

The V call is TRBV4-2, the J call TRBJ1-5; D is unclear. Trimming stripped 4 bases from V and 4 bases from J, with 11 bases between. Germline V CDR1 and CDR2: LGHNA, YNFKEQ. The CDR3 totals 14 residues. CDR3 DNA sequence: TGTGCCAGCAGCCCGGGTGGCCCTAATCAGCCCCAGCATTTT. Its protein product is CASSPGGPNQPQHF.

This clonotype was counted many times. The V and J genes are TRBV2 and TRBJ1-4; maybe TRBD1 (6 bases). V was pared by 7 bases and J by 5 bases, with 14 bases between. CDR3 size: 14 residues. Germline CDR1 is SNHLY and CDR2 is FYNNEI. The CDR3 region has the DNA TGTGCCAGCAATAACCGGGACAAAAATGAAAAACTGTTTTTT. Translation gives CASNNRDKNEKLFF.

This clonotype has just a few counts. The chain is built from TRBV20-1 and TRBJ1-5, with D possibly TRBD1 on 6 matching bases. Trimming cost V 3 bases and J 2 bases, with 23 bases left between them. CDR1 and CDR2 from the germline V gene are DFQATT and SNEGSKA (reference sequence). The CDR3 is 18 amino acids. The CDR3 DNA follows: TGCAGTGCTAGCGGGACCTTCGTAAGGGGGGGCCGCAATCAGCCCCAGCATTTT. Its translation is CSASGTFVRGGRNQPQHF.

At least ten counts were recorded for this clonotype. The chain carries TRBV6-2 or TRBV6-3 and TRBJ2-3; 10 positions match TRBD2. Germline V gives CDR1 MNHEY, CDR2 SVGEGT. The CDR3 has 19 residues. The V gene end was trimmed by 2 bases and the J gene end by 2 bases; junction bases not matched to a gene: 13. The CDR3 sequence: CASSYPLAGALAATDTQYF. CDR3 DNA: TGTGCCAGCAGTTACCCCCTAGCGGGGGCTTTAGCTGCCACAGATACGCAGTATTTT.

The CDR3 DNA follows: TGTGCCAGTCCCAATGAGGTGGTGGGGGCTGAAGCTTTCTTT. It encodes CASPNEVVGAEAFF. The chain uses TRBV2 and TRBJ1-1; the D gene is possibly TRBD1 (5 bases). CDR1 and CDR2 (germline): SNHLY, FYNNEI. There are 14 residues in the CDR3. The germline V and J ends were trimmed by 9 bases and 6 bases, with 20 bases remaining between them.

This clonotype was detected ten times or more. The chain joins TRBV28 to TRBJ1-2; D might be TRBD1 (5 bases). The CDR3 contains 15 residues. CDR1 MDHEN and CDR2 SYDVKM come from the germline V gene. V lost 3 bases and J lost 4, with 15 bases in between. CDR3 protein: CASSFSGRWSYGYTF. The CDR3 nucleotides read TGTGCCAGCAGTTTTTCAGGGCGATGGAGCTATGGCTACACCTTC.